Sequencing of this TCR beta chain was carried out in a study of blood T cell repertoires in COVID-19. About the research overall: From the United States, Italy and Spain came samples of acute and convalescent COVID-19. Nucleic acid was either cDNA or gDNA, and it came from T cells, B-cell-depleted T cells, or PBMCs.

With 2 bases removed from V and 3 bases from J, the gap between germline ends came to 4 bases. CDR1 is GTSNPN and CDR2 is SVGIG in the germline V gene (reference sequence). This CDR3 comprises 11 residues. Per the original methods: Scientists estimated how many nucleated cells there were by amplifying reference gene primers. Sequencing was performed with immunoSEQ multiplex PCR; in TCRdb, only in-frame clones are kept and a portion is missing. D and trimming come from the DNA, and the V and J calls and clone size come from that table. Among around 98,000 clones listed, about 81% were seen once. The source is an older woman with acute or convalescent COVID-19. What was sequenced was peripheral blood. This rearrangement joins TRBV30 to TRBJ1-2; no definite D call. CDR3 sequence: CAWSRDYGYTF. The CDR3 DNA reads TGTGCCTGGAGTCGCGACTATGGCTACACCTTC.